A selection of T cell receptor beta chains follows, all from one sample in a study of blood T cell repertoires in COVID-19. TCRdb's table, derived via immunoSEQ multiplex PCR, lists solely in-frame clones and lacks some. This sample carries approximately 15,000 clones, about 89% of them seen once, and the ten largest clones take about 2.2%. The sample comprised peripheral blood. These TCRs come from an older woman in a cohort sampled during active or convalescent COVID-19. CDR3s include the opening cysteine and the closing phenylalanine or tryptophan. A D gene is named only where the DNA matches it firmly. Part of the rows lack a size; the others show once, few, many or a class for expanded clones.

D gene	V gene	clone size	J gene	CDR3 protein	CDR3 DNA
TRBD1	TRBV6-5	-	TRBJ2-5	CASSWTGTQETQYF	TGTGCCAGCAGCTGGACAGGGACTCAAGAGACCCAGTACTTC
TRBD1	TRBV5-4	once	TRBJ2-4	CASSKDRGQGNIQYF	TGTGCCAGCAGCAAGGACAGGGGCCAAGGAAACATTCAGTACTTC
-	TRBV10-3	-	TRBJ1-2	CAINRDSYGYTF	TGTGCCATCAACAGGGATTCATATGGCTACACCTTC
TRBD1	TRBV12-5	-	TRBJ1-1	CASGPGQGTNTEAFF	TGTGCTAGTGGCCCCGGACAGGGAACAAACACTGAAGCTTTCTTT
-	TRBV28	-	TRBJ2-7	CASSFLGQGYEQYF	TGTGCCAGCAGTTTTCTGGGGCAGGGCTACGAGCAGTACTTC
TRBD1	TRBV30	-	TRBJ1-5	CAWRGQGAINQPQHF	TGTGCCTGGCGTGGACAGGGGGCAATAAATCAGCCCCAGCATTTT
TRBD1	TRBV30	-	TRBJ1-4	CAWRAGTVNEKLFF	TGTGCCTGGAGGGCCGGGACAGTTAATGAAAAACTGTTTTTT
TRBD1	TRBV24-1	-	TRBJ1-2	CATSDVKDRDYGYTF	TGTGCCACCAGTGACGTGAAAGACAGGGACTATGGCTACACCTTC
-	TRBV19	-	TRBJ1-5	CASSPPGANQPQHF	TGTGCCAGTAGCCCCCCGGGAGCGAATCAGCCCCAGCATTTT
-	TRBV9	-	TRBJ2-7	CASSPLQAIQSYEQYF	TGTGCCAGCAGCCCCTTACAGGCAATCCAATCCTACGAGCAGTACTTC
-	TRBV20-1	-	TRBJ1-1	CSWGDGAFF	TGCAGTTGGGGCGATGGGGCTTTCTTT
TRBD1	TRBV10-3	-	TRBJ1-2	CAISTGANYGYTF	TGTGCCATCAGCACAGGGGCCAACTATGGCTACACCTTC
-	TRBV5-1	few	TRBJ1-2	CASSFTGNYGYTF	TGCGCCAGCAGCTTTACAGGGAACTATGGCTACACCTTC
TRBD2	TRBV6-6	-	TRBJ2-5	CASAAGGSSRTQYF	TGTGCCAGCGCGGCGGGGGGGAGTAGTCGGACCCAGTACTTC
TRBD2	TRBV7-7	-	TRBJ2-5	CASSLRWRGGNQETQYF	TGTGCCAGCAGCTTAAGATGGCGGGGGGGGAACCAAGAGACCCAGTACTTC
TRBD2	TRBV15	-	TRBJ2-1	CAIDGEGSDEQFF	TGTGCTATCGATGGGGAGGGCTCGGATGAGCAGTTCTTC
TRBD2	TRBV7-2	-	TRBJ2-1	CASSPRHLAGSYNEQFF	TGTGCCAGCAGCCCTCGCCACTTAGCGGGGAGTTACAATGAGCAGTTCTTC
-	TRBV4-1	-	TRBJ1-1	CASSQPTRNTEAFF	TGCGCCAGCAGCCAACCCACAAGGAACACTGAAGCTTTCTTT
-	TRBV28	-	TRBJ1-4	CASRPGGGLNEKLFF	TGTGCCAGCAGGCCCGGGGGAGGGCTTAATGAAAAACTGTTTTTT
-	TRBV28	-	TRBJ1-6	CASRPWGGSPLHF	TGTGCCAGCAGACCCTGGGGGGGATCACCCCTCCACTTT
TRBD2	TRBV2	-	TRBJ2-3	CASSEAPRWRGATDTQYF	TGTGCCAGCAGTGAAGCGCCCCGTTGGCGGGGGGCCACAGATACGCAGTATTTT
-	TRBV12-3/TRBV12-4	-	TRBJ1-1	CASSRTVNTEAFF	TGTGCCAGCAGCCGGACAGTGAACACTGAAGCTTTCTTT
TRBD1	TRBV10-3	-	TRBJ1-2	CAISDSGQGADGYTF	TGTGCCATCAGTGATTCCGGACAGGGGGCGGATGGCTACACCTTC
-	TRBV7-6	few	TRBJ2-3	CASSTRRIRGTDTQYF	TGTGCCAGCAGCACTAGACGGATTCGGGGCACAGATACGCAGTATTTT
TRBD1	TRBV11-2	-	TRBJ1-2	CASSAGGRVRGYGYTF	TGTGCCAGCAGCGCAGGGGGTCGGGTACGGGGCTATGGCTACACCTTC
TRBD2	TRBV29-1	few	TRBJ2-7	CSVEAGLAGDEQYF	TGCAGCGTTGAAGCGGGACTAGCGGGGGACGAGCAGTACTTC
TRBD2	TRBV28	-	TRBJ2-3	CASSGGLRGLAQNTQYF	TGTGCCAGCAGTGGCGGTTTAAGGGGACTAGCGCAGAATACGCAGTATTTT
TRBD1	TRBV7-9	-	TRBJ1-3	CASSGGTGGYLSGNTIYF	TGTGCCAGCAGCGGAGGGACAGGCGGATACCTCTCTGGAAACACCATATATTTT
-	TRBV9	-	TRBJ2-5	CASSVIPGGRETQYF	TGTGCCAGCAGCGTAATTCCCGGGGGGCGTGAGACCCAGTACTTC
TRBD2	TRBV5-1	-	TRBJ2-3	CASSFGLATDTQYF	TGCGCCAGCAGCTTCGGACTAGCGACAGATACGCAGTATTTT
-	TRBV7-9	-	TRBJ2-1	CASSFLNEQFF	TGTGCCAGCAGCTTCCTCAATGAGCAGTTCTTC
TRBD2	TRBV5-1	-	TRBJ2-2	CASSFRGGAPGELFF	TGCGCCAGCAGCTTCCGGGGGGGGGCCCCCGGGGAGCTGTTTTTT
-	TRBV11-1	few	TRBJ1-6	CASSSWTYNSPLHF	TGTGCCAGCAGCTCCTGGACTTATAATTCACCCCTCCACTTT
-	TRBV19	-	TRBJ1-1	CASSIDPGRGSTEAFF	TGTGCCAGTAGTATTGATCCCGGCAGGGGCAGCACTGAAGCTTTCTTT
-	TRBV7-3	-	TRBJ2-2	CASSFQAGNTGELFF	TGTGCCAGCAGCTTCCAGGCAGGGAACACCGGGGAGCTGTTTTTT
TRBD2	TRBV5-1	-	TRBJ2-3	CASSISGGVLSTQYF	TGCGCCAGCAGCATTAGCGGGGGAGTTTTAAGTACGCAGTATTTT
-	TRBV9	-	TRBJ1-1	CASSAPSQGVRGTEAFF	TGTGCCAGCAGCGCGCCTTCACAGGGAGTTCGGGGCACTGAAGCTTTCTTT
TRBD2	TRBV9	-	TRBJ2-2	CASSPRGSGGTNTGELFF	TGTGCCAGCAGCCCGCGGGGTAGCGGGGGGACGAACACCGGGGAGCTGTTTTTT
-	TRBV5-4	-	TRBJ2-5	CASSLGLRGETQYF	TGTGCCAGCAGCTTGGGTCTGCGAGGAGAGACCCAGTACTTC
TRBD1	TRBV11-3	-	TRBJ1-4	CASSLDRAQAEKLFF	TGTGCCAGCAGCCTTGACAGGGCGCAGGCGGAAAAACTGTTTTTT
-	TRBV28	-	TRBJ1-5	CASSSTDQPQHF	TGTGCCAGCAGTTCAACTGATCAGCCCCAGCATTTT
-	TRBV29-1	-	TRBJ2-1	CSVEGAGTYNEQFF	TGCAGCGTTGAAGGGGCCGGGACATACAATGAGCAGTTCTTC
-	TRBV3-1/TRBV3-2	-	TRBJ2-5	CASSQGGGTQYF	TGTGCCAGCAGCCAGGGGGGTGGGACCCAGTACTTC
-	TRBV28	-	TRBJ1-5	CASSRRGRGNQPQHF	TGTGCCAGCAGCCGAAGGGGCAGGGGAAATCAGCCCCAGCATTTT
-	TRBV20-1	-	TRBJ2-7	CSARSGHEQYF	TGCAGTGCTAGGTCAGGGCACGAGCAGTACTTC
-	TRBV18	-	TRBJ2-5	CASSPGEGETQYF	TGTGCCAGCTCACCGGGCGAGGGAGAGACCCAGTACTTC
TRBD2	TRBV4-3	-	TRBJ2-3	CASSQEAGGPGDTQYF	TGCGCCAGCAGCCAAGAAGCGGGGGGGCCAGGAGATACGCAGTATTTT
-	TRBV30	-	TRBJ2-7	CAWGRSSYEQYF	TGTGCCTGGGGACGTAGCTCCTACGAGCAGTACTTC
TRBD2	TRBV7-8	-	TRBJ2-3	CASSPGRILTSGGAGDTQYF	TGTGCCAGCAGCCCGGGCAGGATACTTACTAGCGGGGGGGCAGGAGATACGCAGTATTTT
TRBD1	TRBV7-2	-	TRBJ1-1	CASSRQGYTEAFF	TGTGCCAGCAGCCGACAGGGCTACACTGAAGCTTTCTTT
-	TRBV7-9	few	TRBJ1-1	CASSFWLNTEAFF	TGTGCCAGCAGCTTTTGGCTGAACACTGAAGCTTTCTTT
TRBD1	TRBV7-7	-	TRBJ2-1	CASSLSPDRAGDNEQFF	TGTGCCAGCAGCTTGTCTCCGGACAGGGCGGGCGACAATGAGCAGTTCTTC
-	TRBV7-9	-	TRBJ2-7	CASSPPGPMRGEQYF	TGTGCCAGCAGCCCTCCCGGGCCCATGAGGGGGGAGCAGTACTTC
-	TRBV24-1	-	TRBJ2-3	CATSETGASADTQYF	TGTGCCACCAGTGAGACAGGAGCCTCCGCAGATACGCAGTATTTT
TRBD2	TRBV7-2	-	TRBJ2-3	CASTGGDTQYF	TGTGCCAGCACGGGGGGAGATACGCAGTATTTT